This T cell receptor beta chain was profiled in a study of T cell responses to AZD1222 COVID-19 vaccine. The study's findings and limits: Breadth and depth of Spike-specific TCRs rose after two AZD1222 doses. Of spike-specific TCRs, nearly half reportedly target regions left unmutated in variants.

Remarks on this clone: Its antigen remains unidentified.

Method: immunoSEQ multiplex PCR; TCRdb's copy keeps in-frame clones and lacks some. The top ten clones hold less than 2% of a sample with 150,000 or so clones, 75% to 95% of them seen once. Sequenced material: peripheral blood, taken on day 0 of AZD1222 vaccination. This clonotype was obtained from an adult in good health.

The chain's CDR3 is CATSRSKREGSTDTQYF. CDR3 nucleotide sequence: TGTGCCACCAGCAGATCAAAGCGGGAGGGCAGCACAGATACGCAGTATTTT. The J gene is TRBJ2-3, the V gene TRBV15, with 10 nucleotides matching TRBD2. CDR3 length: 17 amino acids. V gave up 2 bases and J gave up 0 bases; unmatched junction bases: 5. Per germline, CDR1 LNHNV and CDR2 YYDKDF (reference sequence). Complete variable domain (other parts from reference TRBV15 and TRBJ2-3): DAMVIQNPRYQVTQFGKPVTLSCSQTLNHNVMYWYQQKSSQAPKLLFHYYDKDFNNEADTPDNFQSRRPNTSFCFLDIRSPGLGDTAMYLCATSRSKREGSTDTQYFGPGTRLTVL.